The sample holds a few counts of the clone carrying this T cell receptor beta chain. No antigen is known for it. The sample belongs to a study of CD8 T cells in ankylosing spondylitis. Findings and caveats of the study: Made up of about eight highly homologous variants, a TCR beta motif appeared characteristic of ankylosing spondylitis blood.

TCRdb reprocessed the 5' RACE reads via MiXCR and lists one record per CDR3 protein. The sample holds more than 250,000 distinct CDR3 sequences, less than 9.5% seen once. This CDR3 has 13 amino acids. Trimming pared 0 bases from V and 3 bases from J, leaving 2 bases between. Germline lookup yields CDR1 LGHNA and CDR2 YNFKEQ. The receptor was derived from a male donor with ankylosing spondylitis. This sequence joins TRBV4-2 and TRBJ2-2; D not resolved. Input material: blood, either unsorted or a sorted T cell fraction (not recorded which). The CDR3 DNA sequence: TGTGCCAGCAGCCAAGACCACACCGGGGAGCTGTTTTTT. The encoded protein is CASSQDHTGELFF.